These T cell receptor beta chains were read from a single sample in a study of T cell responses to AZD1222 COVID-19 vaccine. The repertoire was sequenced with immunoSEQ multiplex PCR; TCRdb's copy has only in-frame clones and lacks some. Seen here are fewer than 150,000 clones, about nine tenths observed once, and the top ten hold roughly 7.4%. The specimen comprised peripheral blood, sampled on day 0 of AZD1222 vaccination. The origin of the receptors is an adult in good health. Each CDR3 is given with its conserved first and last residue. D genes are given only for firm matches. Clone size appears in some rows only: once, few, many, or a class for an expanded clone.

j_gene: TRBJ2-3
d_gene: TRBD2
abundance: -
v_gene: TRBV27
CDR3nt: TGTGCCAGCAGCCGGGGGACTAGGGGAACAGATACGCAGTATTTT
CDR3aa: CASSRGTRGTDTQYF

j_gene: TRBJ1-3
d_gene: -
abundance: few
v_gene: TRBV7-2
CDR3nt: TGTGCCAGCAGCTCCATTCGATCGGCAGGGGCTGGAAACACCATATATTTT
CDR3aa: CASSSIRSAGAGNTIYF

j_gene: TRBJ2-7
d_gene: -
abundance: -
v_gene: TRBV2
CDR3nt: TGTGCCAGCAGTGAAGTGAGCGCTCGCTCCTACGAGCAGTACTTC
CDR3aa: CASSEVSARSYEQYF

j_gene: TRBJ2-3
d_gene: TRBD1
abundance: few
v_gene: TRBV10-1
CDR3nt: TGCGCCAGCAGTGCCGGGACAGCAGATACGCAGTATTTT
CDR3aa: CASSAGTADTQYF

j_gene: TRBJ2-7
d_gene: TRBD1
abundance: once
v_gene: TRBV28
CDR3nt: TGTGCCAGCAGTCTTAGACAGGGGGCATTTGAGCAGTACTTC
CDR3aa: CASSLRQGAFEQYF

j_gene: TRBJ1-1
d_gene: -
abundance: -
v_gene: TRBV6-1
CDR3nt: TGTGCCAGCAGTGATAAGCGGAAGAACACTGAAGCTTTCTTT
CDR3aa: CASSDKRKNTEAFF

j_gene: TRBJ1-1
d_gene: TRBD1
abundance: -
v_gene: TRBV5-1
CDR3nt: TGCGCCAGCAGCCCACAGGGGGCTGTCACTGAAGCTTTCTTT
CDR3aa: CASSPQGAVTEAFF

j_gene: TRBJ2-7
d_gene: -
abundance: -
v_gene: TRBV4-3
CDR3nt: TGCGCCAGCAGCCAAGATACCGGGGGACTCCGCGACGAGCAGTACTTC
CDR3aa: CASSQDTGGLRDEQYF

j_gene: TRBJ2-7
d_gene: TRBD2
abundance: -
v_gene: TRBV3-1/TRBV3-2
CDR3nt: TGTGCCAGCAGCCCGGGGACTAGCCGGTACGAGCAGTACTTC
CDR3aa: CASSPGTSRYEQYF

j_gene: TRBJ2-7
d_gene: -
abundance: -
v_gene: TRBV18
CDR3nt: TGTGCCAGCTCACCACCTTCATACAGCGCGGGGGAGCAGTACTTC
CDR3aa: CASSPPSYSAGEQYF

j_gene: TRBJ1-1
d_gene: TRBD1
abundance: -
v_gene: TRBV6-5
CDR3nt: TGTGCCAGCTCAGCCAGGGGGCAGATCTCTGAAGCTTTCTTT
CDR3aa: CASSARGQISEAFF

j_gene: TRBJ1-3
d_gene: -
abundance: -
v_gene: TRBV5-8
CDR3nt: TGTGCCAGCAGCTTGGGAGACAGTTTTGGAAACACCATATATTTT
CDR3aa: CASSLGDSFGNTIYF

j_gene: TRBJ2-7
d_gene: TRBD1
abundance: -
v_gene: TRBV27
CDR3nt: TGTGCCAGCAGTTCCATGGCCGGGACAGGGTACGAGCAGTACTTC
CDR3aa: CASSSMAGTGYEQYF

j_gene: TRBJ1-6
d_gene: -
abundance: -
v_gene: TRBV28
CDR3nt: TGTGCCAGCAGTTTGGTTAATTCACCCCTCCACTTT
CDR3aa: CASSLVNSPLHF

j_gene: TRBJ2-3
d_gene: -
abundance: -
v_gene: TRBV15
CDR3nt: TGTGCCACCAGCAGAGAGAATACGCAGTATTTT
CDR3aa: CATSRENTQYF

j_gene: TRBJ2-7
d_gene: -
abundance: -
v_gene: TRBV18
CDR3nt: TGTGCCAGCTCACGGGGCTACGAGCAGTACTTC
CDR3aa: CASSRGYEQYF

j_gene: TRBJ1-5
d_gene: -
abundance: -
v_gene: TRBV2
CDR3nt: TGTGCCAGCATGCGGGCACTAAATCAGCCCCAGCATTTT
CDR3aa: CASMRALNQPQHF

j_gene: TRBJ1-4
d_gene: TRBD1
abundance: -
v_gene: TRBV3-1/TRBV3-2
CDR3nt: TGTGCCAGCAGCCAGCCGGGACAGGGAGAAAAACTGTTTTTT
CDR3aa: CASSQPGQGEKLFF

j_gene: TRBJ2-2
d_gene: -
abundance: -
v_gene: TRBV19
CDR3nt: TGTGCCAGTAGTATGGGACGGCCAAGAAACACCGGGGAGCTGTTTTTT
CDR3aa: CASSMGRPRNTGELFF

j_gene: TRBJ1-2
d_gene: TRBD1
abundance: -
v_gene: TRBV27
CDR3nt: TGTGCCAGCAGTAGACGGGACAGCACGCTGTCTGGCTACACCTTC
CDR3aa: CASSRRDSTLSGYTF

j_gene: TRBJ1-1
d_gene: -
abundance: -
v_gene: TRBV3-1/TRBV3-2
CDR3nt: TGTGCCAGCAGCCACCAATACACTGAAGCTTTCTTT
CDR3aa: CASSHQYTEAFF

j_gene: TRBJ2-1
d_gene: -
abundance: -
v_gene: TRBV19
CDR3nt: TGTGCCAGTAGTGCGGTCGTAAGCTCCTACAATGAGCAGTTCTTC
CDR3aa: CASSAVVSSYNEQFF

j_gene: TRBJ1-4
d_gene: TRBD1
abundance: -
v_gene: TRBV29-1
CDR3nt: TGCAGCGTTGAGGGACAGGGGGCAGGTGAAAAACTGTTTTTT
CDR3aa: CSVEGQGAGEKLFF

j_gene: TRBJ2-7
d_gene: TRBD1
abundance: -
v_gene: TRBV4-3
CDR3nt: TGCGCCAGCAGCCAAGCAGTACCGGGACAGGGGGTTGATAGGCAGTACTTC
CDR3aa: CASSQAVPGQGVDRQYF

j_gene: TRBJ1-1
d_gene: TRBD1
abundance: -
v_gene: TRBV5-1
CDR3nt: TGCGCCAGCAGCCCCCTCTCCATGACAGGGATGAACACTGAAGCTTTCTTT
CDR3aa: CASSPLSMTGMNTEAFF

j_gene: TRBJ1-4
d_gene: -
abundance: once
v_gene: TRBV3-1/TRBV3-2
CDR3nt: TGTGCCAGCAGCCAAGAAGGAGGGGTCAATGAAAAACTGTTTTTT
CDR3aa: CASSQEGGVNEKLFF

j_gene: TRBJ2-1
d_gene: TRBD2
abundance: -
v_gene: TRBV5-1
CDR3nt: TGCGCCAGCAGCTGGACTAGCGGGAGAAGCGCAGAGTTCTTC
CDR3aa: CASSWTSGRSAEFF

j_gene: TRBJ2-1
d_gene: -
abundance: -
v_gene: TRBV10-1
CDR3nt: TGCGCCAGCAGCGCATACAGGGAGGGTGAGCAGTTCTTC
CDR3aa: CASSAYREGEQFF

j_gene: TRBJ2-7
d_gene: -
abundance: -
v_gene: TRBV3-1/TRBV3-2
CDR3nt: TGTGCCAGTGTTCGAGGAGGGGGAAGCTCCTACGAGCAGTACTTC
CDR3aa: CASVRGGGSSYEQYF

j_gene: TRBJ2-5
d_gene: -
abundance: once
v_gene: TRBV6-5
CDR3nt: TGTGCCAGCAAAGGAGGTTACCAAACCCAGTACTTC
CDR3aa: CASKGGYQTQYF

j_gene: TRBJ1-5
d_gene: -
abundance: -
v_gene: TRBV7-9
CDR3nt: TGTGCCAGCAGCTTAGTAGCACGGCCCGGGGGTGGCAATCAGCCCCAGCATTTT
CDR3aa: CASSLVARPGGGNQPQHF

j_gene: TRBJ2-7
d_gene: -
abundance: -
v_gene: TRBV20-1
CDR3nt: TGCAGTGCAATTACACGGTACGAGCAGTACTTC
CDR3aa: CSAITRYEQYF

j_gene: TRBJ2-3
d_gene: TRBD1
abundance: -
v_gene: TRBV28
CDR3nt: TGTGCCAGTATTCCGGGACAGGGGACAGATACGCAGTATTTT
CDR3aa: CASIPGQGTDTQYF

j_gene: TRBJ2-2
d_gene: TRBD2
abundance: -
v_gene: TRBV7-2
CDR3nt: TGTGCCAGCAGCCCCATAGCGGGATACACCGGGGAGCTGTTTTTT
CDR3aa: CASSPIAGYTGELFF

j_gene: TRBJ1-1
d_gene: -
abundance: -
v_gene: TRBV6-5
CDR3nt: TGTGCCAGCAGAGCTGACAGGTACACTGAAGCTTTCTTT
CDR3aa: CASRADRYTEAFF

j_gene: TRBJ1-1
d_gene: -
abundance: -
v_gene: TRBV5-1
CDR3nt: TGCGCCAGCAGCTTGTCGGCCAGAAACACTGAAGCTTTCTTT
CDR3aa: CASSLSARNTEAFF

j_gene: TRBJ2-1
d_gene: -
abundance: -
v_gene: TRBV6-5
CDR3nt: TGTGCCAGCAGTTACGGGTCCCCACCACTTTACAATGAGCAGTTCTTC
CDR3aa: CASSYGSPPLYNEQFF

j_gene: TRBJ1-4
d_gene: -
abundance: -
v_gene: TRBV25-1
CDR3nt: TGTGCCAGCACCCCCGGCGGGGGGCGCGATGAAAAACTGTTTTTT
CDR3aa: CASTPGGGRDEKLFF

j_gene: TRBJ1-2
d_gene: -
abundance: -
v_gene: TRBV18
CDR3nt: TGTGCCAGCTCACCAACAAGGGACACTTATGGCTACACCTTC
CDR3aa: CASSPTRDTYGYTF

j_gene: TRBJ1-3
d_gene: -
abundance: -
v_gene: TRBV27
CDR3nt: TGTGCCAGCAGTTTATCGAGGTCTGGAAACACCATATATTTT
CDR3aa: CASSLSRSGNTIYF

j_gene: TRBJ2-3
d_gene: -
abundance: -
v_gene: TRBV6-1
CDR3nt: TGTGCCAGCAGTGAATGGGGGCCAGATACGCAGTATTTT
CDR3aa: CASSEWGPDTQYF

j_gene: TRBJ1-4
d_gene: -
abundance: -
v_gene: TRBV7-9
CDR3nt: TGTGCCAGCAGCTTGGAGGGGAGGGATGAAAAACTGTTTTTT
CDR3aa: CASSLEGRDEKLFF

j_gene: TRBJ1-6
d_gene: TRBD1
abundance: -
v_gene: TRBV7-2
CDR3nt: TGTGCCAGCAGCTTAGAACGGTCAGGGGGGGCCCTCCACTTT
CDR3aa: CASSLERSGGALHF

j_gene: TRBJ2-2
d_gene: -
abundance: -
v_gene: TRBV5-1
CDR3nt: TGCGCCAGCAGCTCCCGGACCTGGGGGACCGGGGAGCTGTTTTTT
CDR3aa: CASSSRTWGTGELFF

j_gene: TRBJ1-5
d_gene: -
abundance: once
v_gene: TRBV6-5
CDR3nt: TGTGCCAGCAGGCCCACAGGGAATATTGCTCAGCCCCAGCATTTT
CDR3aa: CASRPTGNIAQPQHF

j_gene: TRBJ2-5
d_gene: -
abundance: -
v_gene: TRBV14
CDR3nt: TGTGCCAGCAGCCAAGTGAAGAGAGAGACCCAGTACTTC
CDR3aa: CASSQVKRETQYF

j_gene: TRBJ1-1
d_gene: -
abundance: once
v_gene: TRBV28
CDR3nt: TGTGCCAGCAGTTTAGTAAAGGGGAACACTGAAGCTTTCTTT
CDR3aa: CASSLVKGNTEAFF

j_gene: TRBJ1-2
d_gene: -
abundance: -
v_gene: TRBV24-1
CDR3nt: TGTGCCACCAGTGACCCGGGACTTATGGGTGGCTACACCTTC
CDR3aa: CATSDPGLMGGYTF

j_gene: TRBJ2-7
d_gene: -
abundance: -
v_gene: TRBV7-2
CDR3nt: TGTGCCAGCAGCTTAGGACCCAATACCTACGAGCAGTACTTC
CDR3aa: CASSLGPNTYEQYF

j_gene: TRBJ1-2
d_gene: -
abundance: -
v_gene: TRBV27
CDR3nt: TGTGCCAGCAGGGCCATGGGGTTGGAACTAGCTGGCTACACCTTC
CDR3aa: CASRAMGLELAGYTF

j_gene: TRBJ1-2
d_gene: -
abundance: -
v_gene: TRBV19
CDR3nt: TGTGCCAGTAGTTTGGCGGGTAACTATGGCTACACCTTC
CDR3aa: CASSLAGNYGYTF

j_gene: TRBJ1-4
d_gene: -
abundance: -
v_gene: TRBV7-9
CDR3nt: TGTGCCAGCAGCTTAGCGGGGGCAGCAAAGGAGGAAAAACTGTTTTTT
CDR3aa: CASSLAGAAKEEKLFF